This T cell receptor (beta chain) was retrieved from a study of T-cell memory formation after mild COVID-19. At the level of the study: Most TCR clusters belonged to a single donor. Overall study findings and caveats: For contracting clones, CD4+ ones sat mainly in CM and EM, CD8+ in EMRA. Some responding clones appeared in pre-infection memory, suggesting cross-reactive memory joined.

As for this clonotype: Its antigen is not identified.

V gave up 5 bases and J gave up 0 bases, with 14 bases separating them. This CDR3 has 15 amino acids. Germline lookup yields CDR1 SGHVS and CDR2 FQNEAQ. Each CDR3 protein gets one entry after TCRdb re-called the 5' RACE reads with MiXCR. The table has around 200,000 distinct CDR3 sequences, roughly a fifth seen once. The TCR comes from an adult woman who had mild COVID-19 (a few samples of this study predate the infection). Cell type and time point are not known. The V and J genes are TRBV7-8 and TRBJ2-7; D is unclear. The sample consisted of PBMCs or a T cell subset sorted from them (not recorded which). This CDR3 is CASSERRLSSYEQYF. Here the CDR3 DNA reads TGTGCCAGCAGCGAACGGCGTCTGAGCTCCTACGAGCAGTACTTC. Variable domain in full (rest from reference TRBV7-8 and TRBJ2-7): GAGVSQSPRYKVAKRGQDVALRCDPISGHVSLFWYQQALGQGPEFLTYFQNEAQLDKSGLPSDRFFAERPEGSVSTLKIQRTQQEDSAVYLCASSERRLSSYEQYFGPGTRLTVT.